Listed below are T cell receptor beta chains from one sample, sequenced in a study of T-cell reconstitution after alpha-beta-depleted transplantation in children. TCRdb reprocessed the PCR reads via MiXCR and lists one record per CDR3 protein. Among a few hundred thousand distinct CDR3 sequences listed, 23% were seen once. The source material was PBMCs, mostly from graft donor cells, sampled 180 days after TCRalphabeta/CD19-depleted stem cell transplant. The receptors were gathered from a male patient aged 10-17 years who had a stem cell transplant for acute lymphoblastic leukemia, so the T cells may come from the graft donor. CDR3s include the opening cysteine and the closing phenylalanine or tryptophan. The order of the fields is CDR3 DNA, CDR3 protein, J gene, V gene, clone size, D gene. The D gene is left open where the match is weak. Part of the rows lack a size; the others show once, few, many or a class for expanded clones.

DNA: TGCGCCAGCAGTGATACCCTAGCGGGAGGGCCGGGCACAGATACGCAGTATTTT; CDR3: CASSDTLAGGPGTDTQYF; J: TRBJ2-3; V: TRBV10-2; size: .; D: TRBD2
DNA: TGTGCCAGCAGCCGGGGACAGGGGGCGCGTCAGAGAGAGACCCAGTACTTC; CDR3: CASSRGQGARQRETQYF; J: TRBJ2-5; V: TRBV7-6; size: .; D: TRBD1
DNA: TGCAGCGTTGATGTAGGTAGGAGCTACACCTTC; CDR3: CSVDVGRSYTF; J: TRBJ1-2; V: TRBV29-1; size: many; D: .
DNA: TGCGCCAGCAGCCAAGAGGGCGGGAGGGCCCCCTGGGAGCAGTACTTC; CDR3: CASSQEGGRAPWEQYF; J: TRBJ2-7; V: TRBV4-1; size: few; D: TRBD2
DNA: TGTGCCAGCAGTGGGGGACGGGTTAGGTATGGCTACACCTTC; CDR3: CASSGGRVRYGYTF; J: TRBJ1-2; V: TRBV25-1; size: .; D: .
DNA: TGTGCCAGCAGCTTATCCGGAGGCAGTTTAGTGGATACGCAGTATTTT; CDR3: CASSLSGGSLVDTQYF; J: TRBJ2-3; V: TRBV5-6; size: .; D: .
DNA: TGTGCCAGCAGCTCCGGACTAGCGGGAATAGGAATGAATGAGCAGTTCTTC; CDR3: CASSSGLAGIGMNEQFF; J: TRBJ2-1; V: TRBV7-9; size: .; D: TRBD2
DNA: TGCAGCGGGCGACGGCAAGAGACCCAGTACTTC; CDR3: CSGRRQETQYF; J: TRBJ2-5; V: TRBV29-1; size: .; D: .
DNA: TGCAGTGCTAGAGTGGGGACACGGCCCTACGAGCAGTACTTC; CDR3: CSARVGTRPYEQYF; J: TRBJ2-7; V: TRBV20-1; size: many; D: .
DNA: TGTGCCAGCAGTTTCCTGAGTGCACAGCTTCAAGAGACCCAGTACTTC; CDR3: CASSFLSAQLQETQYF; J: TRBJ2-5; V: TRBV27; size: many; D: .
DNA: TGTGCCAGCAGTGACTCACAAGCCTCCTACAATGAGCAGTTCTTC; CDR3: CASSDSQASYNEQFF; J: TRBJ2-1; V: TRBV6-4; size: few; D: .
DNA: TGCAGCGTTGAGGCTGTGGGACAGACAGGGGAGCAGTACTTC; CDR3: CSVEAVGQTGEQYF; J: TRBJ2-7; V: TRBV29-1; size: .; D: TRBD1
DNA: TGTGCCACCAGCAGAGATCTGTCTCCTAGTTCCAGCAATGAGCAGTTCTTC; CDR3: CATSRDLSPSSSNEQFF; J: TRBJ2-1; V: TRBV15; size: few; D: .
DNA: TGTGCCAGCAGTCCGACTATGATCCAAGAGACCCAGTACTTC; CDR3: CASSPTMIQETQYF; J: TRBJ2-5; V: TRBV7-9; size: few; D: .
DNA: TGTGCCATCAGGGACACTAGCGGATCCTACGAGCAGTACTTC; CDR3: CAIRDTSGSYEQYF; J: TRBJ2-7; V: TRBV10-3; size: .; D: TRBD2
DNA: TGTGCCAGCAGTGAAGCGCGCCTTCCGGGGTCCAGCACAGATACGCAGTATTTT; CDR3: CASSEARLPGSSTDTQYF; J: TRBJ2-3; V: TRBV2; size: .; D: .
DNA: TGCGCCAGCAGCTTGGCTAGGACAGGGCCCCCCTACGAGCAGTACTTC; CDR3: CASSLARTGPPYEQYF; J: TRBJ2-7; V: TRBV5-1; size: .; D: TRBD1
DNA: TGTGCCACCAGTGACCCGACTAGTAGCACCGGGGAGCTGTTTTTT; CDR3: CATSDPTSSTGELFF; J: TRBJ2-2; V: TRBV24-1; size: few; D: .
DNA: TGCGCCAGCAGCTTGGATTCAGGGGGTGAGACCCAGTACTTC; CDR3: CASSLDSGGETQYF; J: TRBJ2-5; V: TRBV5-1; size: .; D: TRBD1
DNA: TGTGCCACCAGTGATTTCAGGGACCATTATACGCAGTATTTT; CDR3: CATSDFRDHYTQYF; J: TRBJ2-3; V: TRBV24-1; size: few; D: .
DNA: TGTGCCAGCAGCTACAGGTCCCCCTCCACCGGGGAGCTGTTTTTT; CDR3: CASSYRSPSTGELFF; J: TRBJ2-2; V: TRBV7-2; size: many; D: .